This is a list of T cell receptor beta chains from one sample in a study of brain T cells in children with intractable seizures. Repertoires were generated with immunoSEQ multiplex PCR, while TCRdb's copy carries only in-frame clones and drops some. Altogether 300,000 to 400,000 clones are present, 93% being singletons, with the ten largest covering 5.7%. The material was peripheral blood, obtained roughly 5 months after surgery. These receptors all come from a boy younger than two with tuberous sclerosis and intractable seizures. The CDR3 runs from the conserved cysteine through the conserved F or W. Each record gives: V gene, clone size, D gene, J gene, CDR3 protein, CDR3 DNA. The D gene is left open where the match is weak. Clone size is shown for a subset of rows, as once, few, many or a class of expanded clone.

>TRBV5-5|.|.|TRBJ1-2
CASSLEQGLSYGYTF
TGTGCCAGCAGCTTGGAACAGGGACTTAGCTATGGCTACACCTTC
>TRBV7-9|.|TRBD1|TRBJ2-7
CASSSPRTGAYEQYF
TGTGCCAGCAGCTCGCCTCGGACAGGGGCCTACGAGCAGTACTTC
>TRBV11-3|.|.|TRBJ2-3
CASSFRGGTDTQYF
TGTGCCAGTAGCTTTAGGGGCGGCACAGATACGCAGTATTTT
>TRBV9|.|.|TRBJ1-3
CASSVTVPGTVSGNTIYF
TGTGCCAGCAGCGTCACCGTTCCAGGAACCGTCTCTGGAAACACCATATATTTT
>TRBV7-8|.|.|TRBJ2-5
CASNRIADQETQYF
TGTGCCAGCAACCGGATAGCGGACCAAGAGACCCAGTACTTC
>TRBV7-2|.|.|TRBJ1-1
CASSSSGGTEAFF
TGTGCCAGCAGCTCCAGTGGCGGGACTGAAGCTTTCTTT
>TRBV12-3/TRBV12-4|.|.|TRBJ2-3
CASSPDWADTQYF
TGTGCCAGCAGTCCCGACTGGGCAGATACGCAGTATTTT
>TRBV2|.|TRBD1|TRBJ1-1
CASTGLDTEAFF
TGTGCGTCGACAGGGCTTGACACTGAAGCTTTCTTT
>TRBV11-3|.|.|TRBJ2-7
CASSYGQRYEQYF
TGTGCCAGCAGCTACGGACAGAGGTACGAGCAGTACTTC
>TRBV30|.|TRBD1|TRBJ1-2
CAWSKHRAHRGGYTF
TGTGCCTGGAGTAAACACAGGGCCCACAGGGGTGGCTACACCTTC
>TRBV4-1|.|.|TRBJ2-1
CASSQPTRLYNEQFF
TGCGCCAGCAGCCAACCGACTAGACTATACAATGAGCAGTTCTTC
>TRBV13|once|.|TRBJ2-3
CASSLGPRAVSTDTQYF
TGTGCCAGCAGCTTAGGCCCTAGGGCCGTGAGCACAGATACGCAGTATTTT
>TRBV11-2|.|.|TRBJ2-7
CASSRNSRSAYEQYF
TGTGCCAGCAGCCGAAATTCCAGGAGTGCCTACGAGCAGTACTTC
>TRBV19|.|.|TRBJ2-5
CASSRGKGETQYF
TGTGCCAGTAGTCGCGGGAAGGGAGAGACCCAGTACTTC
>TRBV9|.|.|TRBJ2-7
CASSEAPGNEQYF
TGTGCCAGCAGCGAAGCACCCGGGAACGAGCAGTACTTC
>TRBV6-5|.|.|TRBJ2-7
CASSSTGDILYEQYF
TGTGCCAGCAGTTCTACCGGGGACATACTTTACGAGCAGTACTTC
>TRBV14|once|.|TRBJ1-6
CASSQVSLRGGSPLHF
TGTGCCAGCAGCCAAGTTTCTCTTCGCGGGGGTTCACCCCTCCACTTT
>TRBV10-1|once|.|TRBJ2-7
CASSPRADSYEQYF
TGCGCCAGCAGTCCAAGGGCAGATAGCTACGAGCAGTACTTC
>TRBV7-9|.|TRBD2|TRBJ2-5
CASSLGSPGGGAFQETQYF
TGTGCCAGCAGCTTAGGGTCCCCAGGCGGGGGGGCTTTCCAAGAGACCCAGTACTTC
>TRBV19|.|TRBD1|TRBJ1-2
CASSIDDRGRDYTF
TGTGCCAGTAGTATAGACGACAGGGGACGAGACTACACCTTC
>TRBV25-1|.|TRBD1|TRBJ2-5
CASSWGTGGATQYF
TGTGCCAGCAGTTGGGGGACAGGGGGCGCGACCCAGTACTTC
>TRBV2|.|.|TRBJ1-1
CARSLTGNTEAFF
TGTGCCAGATCGTTGACAGGAAACACTGAAGCTTTCTTT
>TRBV19|.|.|TRBJ1-2
CASSIGPGTRRGYTF
TGTGCCAGTAGTATAGGGCCGGGGACCCGTAGGGGCTACACCTTC
>TRBV7-3|.|.|TRBJ2-6
CASSLREPAWGGANVLTF
TGTGCCAGCAGCTTAAGGGAACCAGCGTGGGGTGGGGCCAACGTCCTGACTTTC
>TRBV5-6|.|TRBD1|TRBJ1-2
CASSWTGGSGYTF
TGTGCCAGCAGCTGGACAGGGGGAAGTGGCTACACCTTC
>TRBV20-1|.|TRBD1|TRBJ1-4
CSASSTGGMELHEKLFF
TGCAGTGCTAGTTCGACAGGGGGAATGGAGCTGCATGAAAAACTGTTTTTT
>TRBV4-1|.|TRBD1|TRBJ1-2
CASSQEQGPNYGYTF
TGCGCCAGCAGCCAAGAACAGGGGCCTAACTATGGCTACACCTTC
>TRBV7-9|.|.|TRBJ1-1
CASSLGAGVNTEAFF
TGTGCCAGCAGCTTAGGGGCGGGGGTTAACACTGAAGCTTTCTTT
>TRBV29-1|.|TRBD1|TRBJ1-2
CSVRDRVDYGYTF
TGCAGCGTCAGGGACAGGGTTGACTATGGCTACACCTTC
>TRBV25-1|.|TRBD1|TRBJ2-7
CASSAGTGGLEEYF
TGTGCCAGCAGTGCCGGGACAGGGGGGCTTGAGGAGTACTTC
>TRBV12-3/TRBV12-4|.|.|TRBJ1-1
CASSLRGTEAFF
TGTGCCAGCAGTTTGAGGGGCACTGAAGCTTTCTTT
>TRBV5-8|.|.|TRBJ2-1
CASSLQGYGNSYNEQFF
TGTGCCAGCAGCTTGCAGGGTTACGGGAACTCCTACAATGAGCAGTTCTTC
>TRBV19|.|TRBD2|TRBJ2-1
CATQTAGGRNEQFF
TGTGCCACCCAGACAGCGGGAGGGAGGAATGAGCAGTTCTTC
>TRBV7-9|.|.|TRBJ2-7
CASSLETRDSYEQYF
TGTGCCAGCAGCTTGGAGACCCGGGACTCCTACGAGCAGTACTTC
>TRBV6-5|.|.|TRBJ2-6
CASSWSGSGANVLTF
TGTGCCAGCAGTTGGTCAGGTTCTGGGGCCAACGTCCTGACTTTC
>TRBV11-2|once|.|TRBJ1-6
CASSTRGVDNSPLHF
TGTGCCAGCAGCACTCGGGGTGTCGATAATTCACCCCTCCACTTT
>TRBV2|.|.|TRBJ1-6
CASSLTDSYNSPLHF
TGTGCCAGCAGCCTGACAGACTCCTATAATTCACCCCTCCACTTT
>TRBV19|.|.|TRBJ1-5
CASSNRERQPQHF
TGTGCCAGTAGTAACCGGGAACGCCAGCCCCAGCATTTT
>TRBV24-1|.|.|TRBJ2-3
CATSSTSTGDDTQYF
TGTGCCACCAGTAGTACCTCGACCGGAGATGATACGCAGTATTTT
>TRBV5-4|.|TRBD2|TRBJ2-7
CASSLMGGGYEQYF
TGTGCCAGCAGCCTCATGGGCGGGGGCTACGAGCAGTACTTC